The next 21 T cell receptor beta chains were all read from a single sample in a study of T cell clones after liver transplantation. Only in-frame clones appear in the TCRdb table, and some are missing; sequencing was by immunoSEQ multiplex PCR. This sample has about 100,000 clones, with roughly four fifths found just once. The specimen was CD4+ T cells from blood, collected before liver transplant. The receptor source for this set is a human donor who received a liver transplant.

This clone has just one count. The chain combines TRBV7-8 with TRBJ2-2; perhaps TRBD2 as D (7 bases). This CDR3 is built from 15 residues. The ends were cut back, 1 base at V and 7 bases at J, with 13 bases in the middle. The germline CDR1 and CDR2 sequences are SGHVS and FQNEAQ. CDR3 amino acids: CASSLVRGAGGELFF. The CDR3 DNA sequence: TGTGCCAGCAGCTTAGTCCGGGGGGCTGGCGGGGAGCTGTTTTTT.

The V call is TRBV5-1, the J call TRBJ2-2; the match to TRBD2 covers 7 bases. The V gene end was trimmed by 0 bases and the J gene end by 0 bases; junction bases not matched to a gene: 8. This CDR3 is built from 18 residues. Germline V gene data show CDR1 as SGHRS and CDR2 as YFSETQ. CDR3 amino acids: CASSLVGSGFPNTGELFF. Here the CDR3 DNA reads TGCGCCAGCAGCTTGGTTGGTAGCGGGTTCCCGAACACCGGGGAGCTGTTTTTT.

This chain joins TRBV7-2 and TRBJ2-5; D is unresolved. Trimming removed 5 bases from V and 6 bases from J, with 22 bases in between. The CDR3 totals 16 residues. Germline loops: CDR1 SGHTA, CDR2 FQGNSA. The CDR3 nucleotides read TGTGCCAGCAGCGACCCTGCCGGGTTCGAGAAAAAGACCCAGTACTTC. This translates into CASSDPAGFEKKTQYF.

V is TRBV19 and J is TRBJ1-2, with D possibly being TRBD1 (5 bases). The CDR3 has 12 amino acids. Germline lookup yields CDR1 LNHDA and CDR2 SQIVND (reference sequence). V shed 7 bases and J shed 2 bases, with 8 bases lying between them. The CDR3 spells CASKEGNYGYTF. The DNA of the CDR3 is TGTGCCAGTAAAGAGGGGAACTATGGCTACACCTTC. The variable domain in full, with the rest retrieved from reference TRBV19 and TRBJ1-2, is DGGITQSPKYLFRKEGQNVTLSCEQNLNHDAMYWYRQDPGQGLRLIYYSQIVNDFQKGDIAEGYSVSREKKESFPLTVTSAQKNPTAFYLCASKEGNYGYTFGSGTRLTVV.

The chain carries TRBV7-8 and TRBJ2-7; no reliable D call. This CDR3 is built from 11 residues. Germline CDR1 is SGHVS and CDR2 is FQNEAQ. The V gene lost 1 base and the J gene lost 3 bases, with 1 base spanning the gap. The CDR3: CASSLDYEQYF. As DNA, the CDR3 is TGTGCCAGCAGCTTAGACTACGAGCAGTACTTC.

This clone came up once. The rearrangement joins TRBV19 to TRBJ1-5, with 7 bases that match TRBD1. The CDR3 runs to 15 residues. The V segment lost 3 bases and the J segment 4 bases; nucleotides outside the gene matches: 6. The germline gives CDR1 LNHDA, CDR2 SQIVND (reference sequence). In DNA form, the CDR3 reads TGTGCCAGTAGTATGGCCAGGGGGAGAAATCAGCCCCAGCATTTT. Protein sequence: CASSMARGRNQPQHF.

The chain uses TRBV5-1 and TRBJ1-2; TRBD1 matches 8 bases. This CDR3 contains 16 residues. Trimming removed 4 bases from V and 1 base from J; junction bases left unmatched: 9. The germline V gene encodes CDR1 SGHRS and CDR2 YFSETQ. DNA for the CDR3: TGCGCCAGCAGCCAGACAGGGGCGAAAGTTAACTATGGCTACACCTTC. This encodes CASSQTGAKVNYGYTF.

V gene TRBV27 combines with J gene TRBJ2-7; 7 bases map to TRBD2. The CDR3 extends over 13 amino acids. Germline CDR1 is MNHEY and CDR2 is SMNVEV (reference sequence). V shed 6 bases, J shed 0 bases, and the junction held 2 bases outside the gene matches. In DNA, the CDR3 is TGTGCCAGCAGGCAGCGGGACTCCTACGAGCAGTACTTC. As protein: CASRQRDSYEQYF.

V and J are TRBV5-4 and TRBJ2-1; 8 nucleotides match TRBD2. V gave up 4 bases and J gave up 3 bases; unmatched junction bases: 9. CDR3 length equals 16 residues. Germline assignment: CDR1 SGHNT and CDR2 YYREEE (reference sequence). CDR3 protein: CASSPSGTRNYNEQFF. In DNA, the CDR3 is TGTGCCAGCAGCCCTTCCGGGACTAGAAACTACAATGAGCAGTTCTTC.

The chain uses TRBV28 and TRBJ2-1, with 9 bases aligning to TRBD2. V shed 7 bases, J shed 6 bases, and the junction held 7 bases outside the gene matches. CDR1 MDHEN and CDR2 SYDVKM come from the germline V gene. The CDR3 is 14 amino acids. This chain's CDR3 is CASTSAGGPNEQFF. The CDR3 nucleotides are TGTGCCAGCACTTCGGCGGGAGGGCCCAATGAGCAGTTCTTC.

This chain links TRBV18 with TRBJ2-2; maybe TRBD2 (6 bases). The germline V gene has CDR1 KGHSH and CDR2 LQKENI. The V end lost 3 bases, the J end lost 1 base, and 9 bases lay between the germline ends. This CDR3 spans 15 amino acids. The DNA of the CDR3 is TGTGCCAGCTCACCCCGGGACTTGAACACCGGGGAGCTGTTTTTT. As protein: CASSPRDLNTGELFF. The whole variable domain, remainder taken from reference TRBV18 and TRBJ2-2, is NAGVMQNPRHLVRRRGQEARLRCSPMKGHSHVYWYRQLPEEGLKFMVYLQKENIIDESGMPKERFSAEFPKEGPSILRIQQVVRGDSAAYFCASSPRDLNTGELFFGEGSRLTVL.

V usage is TRBV5-4 and J usage is TRBJ2-6; 7 nucleotides agree with TRBD1. This CDR3 spans 16 amino acids. Germline V CDR1 and CDR2: SGHNT, YYREEE (reference sequence). V lost 5 bases and J lost 2; bases outside the gene matches: 7. The CDR3 DNA follows: TGTGCCAGCAGGCCGGGACAGCGTACTGGGGCCAACGTCCTGACTTTC. Translated: CASRPGQRTGANVLTF.

The chain is built from TRBV30 and TRBJ1-2; D is uncertain. Per the germline V gene, CDR1 is GTSNPN and CDR2 is SVGIG (reference sequence). Between the trimmed V and J ends, which lost 0 bases and 0 bases, there was a span of 20 bases. The CDR3 loop spans 18 amino acids. The CDR3 DNA reads as TGTGCCTGGAGTGTATTAGGGAGAATTACCTTACCTAACTATGGCTACACCTTC. It translates to CAWSVLGRITLPNYGYTF. Looking up the rest from reference TRBV30 and TRBJ1-2 gives the full variable domain: SQTIHQWPATLVQPVGSPLSLECTVEGTSNPNLYWYRQAAGRGLQLLFYSVGIGQISSEVPQNLSASRPQDRQFILSSKKLLLSDSGFYLCAWSVLGRITLPNYGYTFGSGTRLTVV.

This sequence joins TRBV9 and TRBJ1-5, with D perhaps TRBD1 (6 bases). This CDR3 is built from 15 residues. Deletions cut 0 bases from V and 6 bases from J, with 13 bases between. Per the germline V gene, CDR1 is SGDLS and CDR2 is YYNGEE. The CDR3 here is CASSVEGGDSQPQHF. The CDR3 bases are TGTGCCAGCAGCGTAGAGGGGGGAGATAGTCAGCCCCAGCATTTT.

This clone was observed a single time. The gene calls are TRBV7-8 and TRBJ1-3; D remains ambiguous. The CDR3 totals 12 residues. The ends were cut back, 8 bases at V and 3 bases at J, with 8 bases in the middle. Germline CDR1 SGHVS, CDR2 FQNEAQ. Here the CDR3 DNA reads TGTGCCAGCGGACGGTTTGGAAACACCATATATTTT. Residues: CASGRFGNTIYF. Complete variable domain (other parts from reference TRBV7-8 and TRBJ1-3): GAGVSQSPRYKVAKRGQDVALRCDPISGHVSLFWYQQALGQGPEFLTYFQNEAQLDKSGLPSDRFFAERPEGSVSTLKIQRTQQEDSAVYLCASGRFGNTIYFGEGSWLTVV.

The CDR3: CASSLAGAGGPGNEQFF. In nucleotides, the CDR3 is TGTGCCAGCAGCTTAGCGGGCGCGGGGGGGCCGGGCAATGAGCAGTTCTTC. The chain employs TRBV7-2 and TRBJ2-1, with 9 positions matching TRBD2. Per germline, CDR1 SGHTA and CDR2 FQGNSA. J was trimmed by 6 bases and V by 0 bases; bases with no gene match: 9. The CDR3 is 17 residues long.

The chain couples TRBV10-3 to TRBJ2-1; 9 bases align to TRBD2. J lost 0 bases, V lost 0 bases, and 9 bases had no gene match. There are 19 residues in the CDR3. CDR1 and CDR2 (germline): ENHRY, SYGVKD. The CDR3 DNA reads as TGTGCCATCAGTGAGTCGGTGGGGCTAGCGGGGAGCTCCTACAATGAGCAGTTCTTC. Translated, it gives CAISESVGLAGSSYNEQFF.

V gene TRBV4-2 combines with J gene TRBJ1-1, with a weak D call TRBD1 (5 bases). From germline, CDR1 is LGHNA and CDR2 YNFKEQ. The CDR3 has 16 amino acids. V lost 0 bases and J 4 bases, leaving 15 bases between the germline ends. The CDR3 reads CASSQEVSGVGTEAFF. The CDR3 bases are TGTGCCAGCAGCCAAGAAGTCTCGGGGGTTGGCACTGAAGCTTTCTTT.

This chain connects TRBV4-1 to TRBJ2-1; D is perhaps TRBD2 (6 bases). The CDR3 spans 16 residues. V lost 4 bases, J lost 9 bases, and 22 bases lay in between. Germline V gene data show CDR1 as MGHRA and CDR2 as YSYEKL. In nucleotides, the CDR3 is TGCGCCAGCAGCCCCGGGGACTTCTCGGTGGGGGGTGAGCAGTTCTTC. Protein sequence: CASSPGDFSVGGEQFF.

This rearrangement joins TRBV28 to TRBJ1-3; no reliable D call. Deletions cut 8 bases from V and 0 bases from J, with 11 bases between. This CDR3 is 14 amino acids long. From germline, CDR1 is MDHEN and CDR2 SYDVKM. The CDR3 loop is CASGVGSSGNTIYF. CDR3 DNA sequence: TGTGCCAGCGGGGTCGGGAGCTCTGGAAACACCATATATTTT.

This rearrangement joins TRBV5-1 to TRBJ1-1, with no clear D. CDR1 SGHRS and CDR2 YFSETQ come from the germline V gene. The CDR3 has 13 residues. The V end lost 0 bases, the J end lost 4 bases, and 7 bases lay between the germline ends. The CDR3 protein is CASSLDSGTEAFF. DNA of the CDR3: TGCGCCAGCAGCTTGGACTCGGGCACTGAAGCTTTCTTT.